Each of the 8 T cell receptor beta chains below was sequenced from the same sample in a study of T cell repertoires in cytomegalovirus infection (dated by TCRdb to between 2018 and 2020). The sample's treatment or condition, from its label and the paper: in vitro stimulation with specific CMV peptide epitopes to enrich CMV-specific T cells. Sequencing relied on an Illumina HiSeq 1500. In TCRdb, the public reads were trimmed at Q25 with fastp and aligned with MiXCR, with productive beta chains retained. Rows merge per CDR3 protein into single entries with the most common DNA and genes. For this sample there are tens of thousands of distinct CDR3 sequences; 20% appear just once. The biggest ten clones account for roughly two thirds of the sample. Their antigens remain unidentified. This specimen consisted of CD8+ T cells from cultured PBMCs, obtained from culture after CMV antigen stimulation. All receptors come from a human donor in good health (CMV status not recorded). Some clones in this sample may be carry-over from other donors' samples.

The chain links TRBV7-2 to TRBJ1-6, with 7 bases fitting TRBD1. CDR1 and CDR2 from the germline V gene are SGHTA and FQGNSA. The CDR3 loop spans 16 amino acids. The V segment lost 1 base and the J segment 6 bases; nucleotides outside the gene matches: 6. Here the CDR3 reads CASSLVGAGGNSPLHF. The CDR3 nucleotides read TGTGCCAGCAGCTTAGTTGGGGCAGGGGGTAATTCACCCCTCCACTTT.

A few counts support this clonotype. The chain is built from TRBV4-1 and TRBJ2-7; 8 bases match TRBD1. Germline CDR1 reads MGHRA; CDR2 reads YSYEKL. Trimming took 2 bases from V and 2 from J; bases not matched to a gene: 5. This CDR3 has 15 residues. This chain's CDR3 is CASSQQRTGTYEQYF. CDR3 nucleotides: TGCGCCAGCAGCCAACAGCGGACAGGGACCTACGAGCAGTACTTC.

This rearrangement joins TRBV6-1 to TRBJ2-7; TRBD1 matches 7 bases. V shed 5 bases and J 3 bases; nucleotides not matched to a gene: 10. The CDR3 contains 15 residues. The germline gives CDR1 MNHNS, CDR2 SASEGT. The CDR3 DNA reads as TGTGCCAGCAGTTTAGGACAGGCGAGCCTCTACGAGCAGTACTTC. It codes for CASSLGQASLYEQYF.

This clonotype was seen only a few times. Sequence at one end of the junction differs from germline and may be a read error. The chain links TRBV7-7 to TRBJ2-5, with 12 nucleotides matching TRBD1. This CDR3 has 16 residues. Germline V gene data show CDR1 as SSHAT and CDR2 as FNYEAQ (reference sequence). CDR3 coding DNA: TGTGCTAGCAGCCAAGGGGGACAGGGGGCATTCGAGACCCAGTACTTC. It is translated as CASSQGGQGAFETQYF.

DNA for the CDR3: TGTGCCAGCAGTGAAAGGGCAGAACAAGAGACCCAGTACTTC. Translating gives CASSERAEQETQYF. The chain couples TRBV25-1 to TRBJ2-5; D remains unclear. Germline CDR1 reads MGHDK; CDR2 reads SYGVNS. Trimming removed 2 bases at V and 2 bases at J, with 9 bases between. CDR3 size: 14 residues.

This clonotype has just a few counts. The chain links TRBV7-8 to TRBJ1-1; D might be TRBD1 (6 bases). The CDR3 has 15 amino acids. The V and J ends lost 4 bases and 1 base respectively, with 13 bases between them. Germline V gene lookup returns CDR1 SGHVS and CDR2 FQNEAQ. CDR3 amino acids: CASSSGTLANTEAFF. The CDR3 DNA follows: TGTGCCAGCAGCTCGGGGACACTCGCGAACACTGAAGCTTTCTTT.

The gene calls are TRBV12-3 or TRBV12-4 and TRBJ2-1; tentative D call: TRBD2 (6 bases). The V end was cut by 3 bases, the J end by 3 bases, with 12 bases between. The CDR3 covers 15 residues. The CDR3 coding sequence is TGTGCCAGCAGTTTTCTAGCGAGGGGCTACAATGAGCAGTTCTTC. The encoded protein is CASSFLARGYNEQFF.

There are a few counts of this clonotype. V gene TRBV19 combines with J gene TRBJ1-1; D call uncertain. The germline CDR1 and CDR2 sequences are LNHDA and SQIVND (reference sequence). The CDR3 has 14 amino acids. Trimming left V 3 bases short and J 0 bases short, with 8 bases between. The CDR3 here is CASSIGQMNTEAFF. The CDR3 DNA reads TGTGCCAGTAGTATTGGGCAGATGAACACTGAAGCTTTCTTT.